The table lists the clone carrying this T cell receptor beta chain with many counts. Its antigen remains unidentified. This record belongs to a study of radiotherapy plus CTLA-4 blockade in lung cancer. Regarding the study as a whole: Following radiotherapy plus ipilimumab, tumor-derived TCR clones expanded in the blood.

The method was immunoSEQ multiplex PCR; TCRdb's version includes in-frame clones alone and lacks a portion of them. The repertoire holds about 43,000 clones, about 70% seen once, with around a quarter in the top ten. Germline V CDR1 and CDR2: LNHNV, YYDKDF (reference sequence). The CDR3 length is 16 residues. V lost 0 bases, J lost 9 bases, and 11 bases stayed unmatched. The rearrangement links TRBV15 to TRBJ2-5; the match to TRBD2 covers 9 bases. The source material was peripheral blood, sampled from a patient treated with radiotherapy plus ipilimumab. This TCR was sampled from a human donor with non-small cell lung cancer who had a partial response to radiotherapy plus ipilimumab. The CDR3 reads CATSRDLGGGGGAQYF. The CDR3 nucleotides read TGTGCCACCAGCAGAGACCTGGGCGGGGGGGGTGGGGCCCAGTACTTC.